The clone carrying this T cell receptor beta chain was detected a few times. Its antigen is still unknown. The data are from a study of identical twins. TCRdb itself ran the 5' RACE reads through MiXCR, one entry per CDR3 protein. The sample consists of some 1,700,000 distinct CDR3 sequences, roughly a third of them appearing once. Germline V gives CDR1 MDHEN, CDR2 SYDVKM. V shed 6 bases, J shed 4 bases, and the junction held 15 bases outside the gene matches. The CDR3 length is 18 residues. Broader study findings: Beta out-of-frame twin sharing showed a weaker excess.

The chain joins TRBV28 to TRBJ1-6; TRBD1 matches 7 bases. The specimen was cord blood. The sequence came from a newborn girl in good health. The CDR3 bases are TGTGCCAGCAGGAATAAAATACAGGGGTTCCCTTATAATTCACCCCTCCACTTT. It encodes CASRNKIQGFPYNSPLHF.